Each of the 26 T cell receptor beta chains below was sequenced from the same sample in a study of blood T cell repertoires in COVID-19. Profiled with immunoSEQ multiplex PCR; TCRdb holds only in-frame clones, not every one. The sample has 170,000 or so clones; less than 90% are singletons. The sequencing sample was made of peripheral blood. The receptors here all came from a man aged 18 to 30 with active or convalescent COVID-19.

J is TRBJ2-5 and V is TRBV5-4; D unclear. Trimming took 7 bases from V and 2 from J, leaving 15 bases between them. The CDR3 has 14 amino acids. In germline, CDR1 is SGHNT, CDR2 YYREEE (reference sequence). CDR3 DNA sequence: TGTGCCAGCCGTTTGTTGTCGCAGCAAGAGACCCAGTACTTC. Amino acids: CASRLLSQQETQYF.

V and J are TRBV5-1 and TRBJ1-4; tentatively, D is TRBD1 (5 bases). CDR1 and CDR2 (germline): SGHRS, YFSETQ. Trimming pared 0 bases from V and 4 bases from J, leaving 10 bases between. This CDR3 is 15 amino acids long. CDR3 in DNA: TGCGCCAGCAGCTTGGCCGGGGGGAGTAATGAAAAACTGTTTTTT. Protein sequence: CASSLAGGSNEKLFF.

The CDR3 loop is CASSFSGGMTDTQYF. The DNA of the CDR3 is TGTGCCAGCAGCTTCTCTGGCGGGATGACAGATACGCAGTATTTT. This rearrangement joins TRBV11-2 to TRBJ2-3; weak D call: TRBD2 (6 bases). The CDR3 runs to 15 residues. Germline V gives CDR1 SGHAT, CDR2 FQNNGV. Deletions cut 3 bases from V and 3 bases from J, with 13 bases between.

The gene calls are TRBV7-9 and TRBJ2-5; TRBD2 aligns across 14 bases. The CDR3 runs 17 residues. The germline V gene encodes CDR1 SEHNR and CDR2 FQNEAQ (reference sequence). Losses at the gene ends were 4 bases for V and 1 base for J; bases not matched to a gene: 5. CDR3 in DNA: TGTGCCAGCAGCTCAACCGGGACTAGCGGGGGCCAAGAGACCCAGTACTTC. Its translation is CASSSTGTSGGQETQYF.

The chain couples TRBV6-4 to TRBJ1-2; D might be TRBD1 (6 bases). Germline V gene data show CDR1 as MRHNA and CDR2 as SNTAGT. The V end was cut by 6 bases, the J end by 6 bases, with 8 bases between. The CDR3 consists of 11 residues. The CDR3 nucleotides are TGTGCCAGCAGCAGGGGCCATGGCTACACCTTC. This gives the protein CASSRGHGYTF.

This clone was found once. The chain combines TRBV30 with TRBJ2-7; 11 nucleotides align to TRBD2. This CDR3 region has 13 residues. V lost 0 bases and J lost 12; bases outside the gene matches: 7. Germline CDR1 reads GTSNPN; CDR2 reads SVGIG (reference sequence). Here the CDR3 reads CAWSVTSGSQLYF. CDR3 nucleotides: TGTGCCTGGAGTGTAACTAGCGGGAGTCAATTGTACTTC.

The chain is built from TRBV7-2 and TRBJ1-1; D remains ambiguous. The CDR3 is made up of 14 amino acids. Germline CDR1 is SGHTA and CDR2 is FQGNSA. Trimming stripped 1 base from V and 0 bases from J, with 6 bases between. This chain's CDR3 is CASSLVALNTEAFF. Written as DNA, the CDR3 is TGTGCCAGCAGCTTAGTGGCCCTGAACACTGAAGCTTTCTTT.

The chain is built from TRBV5-1 and TRBJ2-1; a possible D gene is TRBD1 (6 bases). The CDR3 has 16 amino acids. Per the germline V gene, CDR1 is SGHRS and CDR2 is YFSETQ. Trimming left V 5 bases short and J 0 bases short, with 15 bases between. CDR3 protein: CASRDETGSSYNEQFF. DNA of the CDR3: TGCGCCAGCAGGGATGAGACAGGTAGCTCCTACAATGAGCAGTTCTTC.

The rearrangement uses TRBV7-8 and TRBJ2-3; D is undetermined. Germline CDR1 is SGHVS and CDR2 is FQNEAQ. The V and J ends lost 7 bases and 2 bases respectively, with 7 bases between them. The CDR3 is 12 amino acids. The CDR3 bases are TGTGCCAGCACCTTCTCCACAGATACGCAGTATTTT. This sequence encodes CASTFSTDTQYF.

The chain recombines TRBV6-5 with TRBJ2-2; TRBD1 matches at 8 bases. Per the germline V gene, CDR1 is MNHEY and CDR2 is SVGAGI. V trimming: 8 bases; J trimming: 5 bases; junction bases outside the gene matches: 7. This CDR3 has 14 residues. In DNA form, the CDR3 reads TGTGCCAGCCGCCTCCAGGGGGCGACCGGGGAGCTGTTTTTT. It codes for CASRLQGATGELFF.

This clone was seen a single time. The J gene is TRBJ1-1, the V gene TRBV3-1 (or the pseudogene TRBV3-2); D is perhaps TRBD1 (6 bases). The V end lost 1 base, the J end lost 4 bases, and 13 bases lay between the germline ends. CDR1 and CDR2 (germline): LGHDT, YNNKEL (reference sequence). The CDR3 extends over 15 amino acids. The CDR3 region is CASSQGVAGVTEAFF. CDR3 nucleotide sequence: TGTGCCAGCAGCCAAGGCGTGGCAGGGGTCACTGAAGCTTTCTTT.

This clone was recorded only once. The CDR3 is CATSASDQPQHF. The CDR3 nucleotides read TGTGCCACAAGCGCATCGGATCAGCCCCAGCATTTT. The gene calls are TRBV6-6 and TRBJ1-5; D gene ambiguous. This CDR3 has 12 amino acids. Germline CDR1 is MNHNY and CDR2 is SVGAGI (reference sequence). V was pared by 10 bases and J by 5 bases, with 12 bases between.

The chain combines TRBV7-9 with TRBJ1-2; no firm D call. Between the trimmed V and J ends, which lost 1 base and 9 bases, there was a span of 18 bases. From germline, CDR1 is SEHNR and CDR2 FQNEAQ (reference sequence). The CDR3 has 15 residues. In nucleotides, the CDR3 is TGTGCCAGCAGCTTAGGTGTGGCCAGCCTCGGGAGCTACACCTTC. This sequence encodes CASSLGVASLGSYTF.

The CDR3 sequence: CASSAAGTTYTEAFF. The CDR3 DNA reads TGCGCCAGCAGCGCCGCCGGGACAACCTACACTGAAGCTTTCTTT. V is TRBV5-1 and J is TRBJ1-1, with D perhaps matching TRBD1 (6 bases). Germline V gives CDR1 SGHRS, CDR2 YFSETQ. Trimming removed 4 bases from V and 3 bases from J, with 16 bases in between. This CDR3 has 15 amino acids. Looking up the rest from reference TRBV5-1 and TRBJ1-1 gives the full variable domain: KAGVTQTPRYLIKTRGQQVTLSCSPISGHRSVSWYQQTPGQGLQFLFEYFSETQRNKGNFPGRFSGRQFSNSRSEMNVSTLELGDSALYLCASSAAGTTYTEAFFGQGTRLTVV.

This rearrangement joins TRBV28 to TRBJ2-7, with D maybe TRBD1 (6 bases). Trimming took off 6 bases at V and 0 bases at J, with 18 bases between the two ends. Germline-derived CDR1 and CDR2 are MDHEN and SYDVKM. The CDR3 sequence is 16 residues long. In DNA, the CDR3 is TGTGCCAGCAGCGGCCCCGGTAGGACAGACTCCTACGAGCAGTACTTC. As protein: CASSGPGRTDSYEQYF.

This rearrangement joins TRBV18 to TRBJ1-4, with 10 nucleotides matching TRBD1. J was trimmed by 7 bases and V by 3 bases; bases with no gene match: 5. Per the germline V gene, CDR1 is KGHSH and CDR2 is LQKENI. The CDR3 sequence is 15 residues long. The CDR3 nucleotides read TGTGCCAGCTCACCGAGACAGGGGGCGACTGAAAAACTGTTTTTT. Translated, it gives CASSPRQGATEKLFF.

For the CDR3, the DNA is TGTGCCAGCAGCGCCGAAGGGGGAGTTACCTCTTACAATGAGCAGTTCTTC. As protein: CASSAEGGVTSYNEQFF. J is TRBJ2-1 and V is TRBV5-4, with D perhaps matching TRBD1 (6 bases). Germline lookup yields CDR1 SGHNT and CDR2 YYREEE (reference sequence). With 4 bases removed from V and 4 bases from J, the gap between germline ends came to 21 bases. The CDR3 extends over 17 amino acids.

This clone was counted once. The chain combines TRBV29-1 with TRBJ1-2; 7 bases map to TRBD1. The germline gives CDR1 SQVTM, CDR2 ANQGSEA. J gave up 3 bases and V 5 bases, and 6 bases lay outside the gene matches. This CDR3 is built from 13 residues. The CDR3 DNA sequence: TGCAGCGTTCTAGGTGACAGGGACTATGGCTACACCTTC. Translated: CSVLGDRDYGYTF.

CDR3 loop: CASSVKSEAFF. DNA of the CDR3: TGTGCCAGCAGTGTTAAGAGTGAAGCTTTCTTT. The chain is built from TRBV2 and TRBJ1-1, with D unclear. V was clipped by 4 bases and J by 7 bases, with 7 bases between them. The CDR3 is 11 amino acids. Per the germline V gene, CDR1 is SNHLY and CDR2 is FYNNEI.

The chain carries TRBV6-5 and TRBJ2-7, with a weak D call TRBD1 (6 bases). The V gene's germline CDR1 is MNHEY and CDR2 SVGAGI. The CDR3 has 13 amino acids. Trimming cost V 10 bases and J 3 bases, with 16 bases left between them. The CDR3 here is CATHSGTLYEQYF. DNA of the CDR3: TGTGCCACACATTCCGGGACACTCTACGAGCAGTACTTC.

The gene calls are TRBV29-1 and TRBJ1-2; maybe TRBD1 (5 bases). Germline V gives CDR1 SQVTM, CDR2 ANQGSEA. This CDR3 comprises 15 residues. V was trimmed by 3 bases and J by 8 bases, leaving 22 bases between them. CDR3 loop: CSVDDLLSTQGGYTF. In nucleotides, the CDR3 is TGCAGCGTTGATGATCTTCTCAGCACCCAGGGAGGCTACACCTTC.

CDR3 amino acids: CASSLGGTGGSEQYF. The CDR3 DNA reads as TGTGCCAGCAGCTTAGGTGGGACAGGGGGGAGCGAGCAGTACTTC. The V gene is TRBV7-9, the J gene TRBJ2-7, with 11 nucleotides matching TRBD1. The CDR3 has 15 amino acids. Germline V lookup: CDR1 SEHNR, CDR2 FQNEAQ (reference sequence). The V gene end was trimmed by 1 base and the J gene end by 6 bases; junction bases not matched to a gene: 5.

The J gene is TRBJ1-1, the V gene TRBV29-1, with TRBD1 matching 7 bases. Germline V CDR1 and CDR2: SQVTM, ANQGSEA. The J segment lost 6 bases and the V segment lost 7 bases, leaving 17 bases of the junction unmatched. The CDR3 runs 15 residues. CDR3 nucleotide sequence: TGCAGCGCTACCCGACAGGGATCGGCCCCTCCTGAAGCTTTCTTT. Protein: CSATRQGSAPPEAFF.

This clone has just a few counts. V is TRBV7-8 and J is TRBJ1-1; 8 bases agree with TRBD1. V dropped 2 bases and J dropped 0; count of bases not matched to a gene: 2. CDR1 and CDR2 (germline): SGHVS, FQNEAQ. CDR3 length equals 15 residues. CDR3 DNA: TGTGCCAGCAGCTTAAAACAGGGGGTGAACACTGAAGCTTTCTTT. This translates into CASSLKQGVNTEAFF. The full variable domain, with the rest looked up from reference TRBV7-8 and TRBJ1-1, is GAGVSQSPRYKVAKRGQDVALRCDPISGHVSLFWYQQALGQGPEFLTYFQNEAQLDKSGLPSDRFFAERPEGSVSTLKIQRTQQEDSAVYLCASSLKQGVNTEAFFGQGTRLTVV.

In this sample, this clone turned up many times. V is TRBV6-2 or TRBV6-3 and J is TRBJ2-3; no firm D call. V dropped 5 bases and J dropped 9 bases, with 18 bases sitting between them. CDR3 length equals 14 residues. The germline V gene encodes CDR1 MNHEY and CDR2 SVGEGT. CDR3 sequence: CASSDSRPQNTQYF. CDR3 in DNA: TGTGCCAGCAGTGATAGCCGGCCGCAGAACACGCAGTATTTT.

The rearrangement uses TRBV21-1 and TRBJ2-2; the DNA was not used to check the table's D call, TRBD1. TRBV21-1 is termed a pseudogene. This CDR3 contains 16 residues. For the CDR3, the DNA is TGTGCCAGCAGCTACCGGGACAGGGCCGACACCGGGGAGCTGTTTTTT. Residues: CASSYRDRADTGELFF.